The 6 T cell receptor beta chains in this list originate from one sample, sequenced in a study of blood T cell repertoires in COVID-19. Using immunoSEQ multiplex PCR, the repertoire was profiled, and TCRdb retains in-frame clones only, with some absent. Among about 220,000 clones listed, just over 85% were seen once. Sequencing input: PBMCs or T cells enriched from blood (not recorded which). The receptors stem from a woman between 35 and 50 years old with acute COVID-19.

This clone was seen a single time. The CDR3 coding sequence is TGTGCCAGCAGCTTAGATGGACAGGAGCGTGGCTACACCTTC. Translated, it gives CASSLDGQERGYTF. V and J are TRBV7-2 and TRBJ1-2; 7 nucleotides line up with TRBD1. The V gene end was trimmed by 1 base and the J gene end by 7 bases; junction bases not matched to a gene: 6. CDR3 length: 14 amino acids. Germline V gene data show CDR1 as SGHTA and CDR2 as FQGNSA.

This clone was seen a handful of times. The chain joins TRBV10-3 to TRBJ1-1; 9 bases are shared with TRBD1. The CDR3 is 17 residues long. The germline CDR1 and CDR2 sequences are ENHRY and SYGVKD. V shed 4 bases, J shed 4 bases, and the junction held 13 bases outside the gene matches. CDR3 coding DNA: TGTGCCATCAGTGCCCTGGGACAGGGCAATCAGGGCACTGAAGCTTTCTTT. Amino acids: CAISALGQGNQGTEAFF.

The chain joins TRBV9 to TRBJ1-2, with 8 bases identical to TRBD1. The germline CDR1 and CDR2 sequences are SGDLS and YYNGEE. The CDR3 has 15 residues. Unmatched junction bases numbered 3, after V lost 1 base and J lost 1 base. The CDR3 coding sequence is TGTGCCAGCAGCGTACACAGGGGGGATAACTATGGCTACACCTTC. Translated, it gives CASSVHRGDNYGYTF.

This chain connects TRBV5-5 to TRBJ1-1; 7 positions match TRBD1. The germline CDR1 and CDR2 sequences are SGHKS and YYEKEE (reference sequence). Unmatched junction bases numbered 10, after V lost 0 bases and J lost 8 bases. The CDR3 runs to 15 residues. Here the CDR3 reads CASSLGMRQGREAFF. In nucleotides, the CDR3 is TGTGCCAGCAGCTTGGGGATGCGACAGGGCAGAGAAGCTTTCTTT.

This chain connects TRBV24-1 to TRBJ1-2, with 7 bases aligning to TRBD1. This CDR3 has 14 residues. After removal of 4 bases from V and 8 bases from J, the junction contained 9 bases not matched to a gene. Germline-derived CDR1 and CDR2 are KGHDR and SFDVKD. For the CDR3, the DNA is TGTGCCACCAGTGACTCAGACAGGGTAGACGGCTACACCTTC. This codes for CATSDSDRVDGYTF.

This clone came up once. The V and J genes are TRBV3-1 (or the pseudogene TRBV3-2) and TRBJ1-6; TRBD1 matches 8 bases. V lost 6 bases to trimming and J lost 10 bases; unmatched junction nucleotides: 8. The CDR3 runs 14 residues. The germline CDR1 and CDR2 sequences are LGHDT and YNNKEL (reference sequence). DNA for the CDR3: TGTGCCAGCAGACTGGACAGGGTAAACTCACCCCTCCACTTT. It encodes CASRLDRVNSPLHF.